The sample holds many counts of the clone carrying this T cell receptor (beta chain). The data were obtained in a study of spatial heterogeneity in lung cancer. TCRdb ran MiXCR on the 5' RACE reads and lists one entry per CDR3 protein. This sample has fewer than 20,000 distinct CDR3 sequences, with around 19% found just once. As to time point: sample taken at primary tumor resection. No cells were sorted before sequencing. The whole RNA sequenced was extracted from tumor, nontumor lung or frozen PBMC. This clonotype was obtained from a male donor with early-stage non-small cell lung cancer. The source was PBMCs, collected at surgery.

The CDR3 sequence: CASRPSGNSYEQYF. The CDR3 nucleotides are TGTGCCAGCAGGCCTAGCGGGAACTCCTACGAGCAGTACTTC. The chain combines TRBV14 with TRBJ2-7; TRBD2 matches 9 bases. Germline assignment: CDR1 SGHDN and CDR2 FVKESK. This CDR3 contains 14 residues. V lost 6 bases to trimming and J lost 0 bases; unmatched junction nucleotides: 3. The entire variable domain, with the rest obtained from reference TRBV14 and TRBJ2-7, is as follows: EAGVTQFPSHSVIEKGQTVTLRCDPISGHDNLYWYRRVMGKEIKFLLHFVKESKQDESGMPNNRFLAERTGGTYSTLKVQPAELEDSGVYFCASRPSGNSYEQYFGPGTRLTVT.